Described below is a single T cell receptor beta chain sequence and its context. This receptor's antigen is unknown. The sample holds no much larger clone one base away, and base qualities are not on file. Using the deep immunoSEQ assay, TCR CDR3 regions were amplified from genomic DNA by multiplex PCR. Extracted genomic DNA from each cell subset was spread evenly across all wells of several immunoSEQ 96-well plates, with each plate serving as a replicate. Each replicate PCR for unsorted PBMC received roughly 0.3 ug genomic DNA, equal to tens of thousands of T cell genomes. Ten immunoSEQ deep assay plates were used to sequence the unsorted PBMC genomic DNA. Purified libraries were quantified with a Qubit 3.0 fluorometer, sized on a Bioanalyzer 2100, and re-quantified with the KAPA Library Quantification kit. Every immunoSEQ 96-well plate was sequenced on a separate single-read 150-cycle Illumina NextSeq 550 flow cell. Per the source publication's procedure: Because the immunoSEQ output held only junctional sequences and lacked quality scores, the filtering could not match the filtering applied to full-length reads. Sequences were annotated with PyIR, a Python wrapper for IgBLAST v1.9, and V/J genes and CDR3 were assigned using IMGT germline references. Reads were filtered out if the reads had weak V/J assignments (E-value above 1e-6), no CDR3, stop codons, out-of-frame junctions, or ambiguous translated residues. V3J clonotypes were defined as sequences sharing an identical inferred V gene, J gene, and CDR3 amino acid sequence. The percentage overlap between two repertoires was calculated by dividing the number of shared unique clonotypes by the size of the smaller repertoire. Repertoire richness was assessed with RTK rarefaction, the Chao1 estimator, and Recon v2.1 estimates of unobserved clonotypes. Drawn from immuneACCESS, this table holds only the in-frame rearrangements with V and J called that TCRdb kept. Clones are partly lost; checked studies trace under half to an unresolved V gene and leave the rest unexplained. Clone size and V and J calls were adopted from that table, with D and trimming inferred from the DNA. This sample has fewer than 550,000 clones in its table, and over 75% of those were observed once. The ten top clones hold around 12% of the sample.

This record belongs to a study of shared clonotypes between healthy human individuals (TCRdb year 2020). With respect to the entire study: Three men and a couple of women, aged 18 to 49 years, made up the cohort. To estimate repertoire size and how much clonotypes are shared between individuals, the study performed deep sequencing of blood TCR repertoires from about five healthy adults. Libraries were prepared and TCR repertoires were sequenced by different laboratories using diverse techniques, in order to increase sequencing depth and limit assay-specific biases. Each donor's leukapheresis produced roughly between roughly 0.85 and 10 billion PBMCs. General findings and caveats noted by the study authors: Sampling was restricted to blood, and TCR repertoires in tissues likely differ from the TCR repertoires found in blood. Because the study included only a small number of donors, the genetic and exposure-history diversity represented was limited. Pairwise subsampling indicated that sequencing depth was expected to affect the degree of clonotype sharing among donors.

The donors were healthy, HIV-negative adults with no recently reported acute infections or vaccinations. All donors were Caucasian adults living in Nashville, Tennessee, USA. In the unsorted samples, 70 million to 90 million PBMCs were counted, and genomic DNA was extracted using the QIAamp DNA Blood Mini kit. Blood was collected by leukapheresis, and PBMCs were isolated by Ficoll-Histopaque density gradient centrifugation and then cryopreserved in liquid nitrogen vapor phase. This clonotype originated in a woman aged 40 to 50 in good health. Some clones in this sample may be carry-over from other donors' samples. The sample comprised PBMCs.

The CDR3 protein is CASSYYRVAGEETQYF. The DNA is TGTGCCAGCAGTTACTATCGGGTAGCGGGAGAAGAGACCCAGTACTTC. The V and J genes are TRBV6-5 and TRBJ2-5, with 9 central nucleotides matching TRBD2. Reading the germline V gene gives CDR1 MNHEY and CDR2 SVGAGI. V and J are trimmed by 1 base and 3 bases, and the gene matches miss 6 bases of the junction. From cysteine to phenylalanine, the CDR3 is 16 amino acids long. Solely the CDR3 DNA is kept, with 48 bases framed from the first base.